A selection of T cell receptor beta chains follows, all from one sample in a study of cytomegalovirus exposure and HLA in healthy donors. Data came from immunoSEQ multiplex PCR; TCRdb stores just in-frame clones and leaves some out. The data show 150,000 or so clones, about 80% seen once. Sequences were obtained from PBMCs. These receptors originate from a middle-aged woman in good health and CMV-seronegative. CDR3s include the opening cysteine and the closing phenylalanine or tryptophan. D genes are given only for firm matches. Size values are once, few and many counts, or a class for expanded clones, and some rows have none.

TRBD1	TRBV27	.	TRBJ1-5	CASSLEGGRQPQHF	TGTGCCAGCAGTTTGGAAGGGGGCCGTCAGCCCCAGCATTTT
TRBD1	TRBV28	few	TRBJ1-4	CASSPRDSPNEKLFF	TGTGCCAGCAGTCCCCGGGACAGCCCTAATGAAAAACTGTTTTTT
TRBD2	TRBV11-3	.	TRBJ2-1	CASSLDLSGRINEQFF	TGTGCCAGCAGCTTAGATCTTAGCGGGAGGATAAATGAGCAGTTCTTC
.	TRBV13	.	TRBJ2-7	CASSHSYEQYF	TGTGCCAGCAGCCACTCCTACGAGCAGTACTTC
TRBD1	TRBV5-1	.	TRBJ1-2	CASSLTPPGTGGHGYTF	TGCGCCAGCAGCTTGACCCCTCCCGGGACAGGGGGGCATGGCTACACCTTC
TRBD2	TRBV2	.	TRBJ2-5	CASSVSRGQETQYF	TGTGCCAGCAGTGTCTCGCGGGGGCAAGAGACCCAGTACTTC
.	TRBV7-9	.	TRBJ1-2	CASSLLEGLAGYTF	TGTGCCAGCAGCCTCCTGGAGGGTTTGGCCGGCTACACCTTC
TRBD1	TRBV6-5	.	TRBJ2-2	CASSYGTGVGGELFF	TGTGCCAGCAGTTACGGGACAGGGGTTGGCGGGGAGCTGTTTTTT
.	TRBV6-1	.	TRBJ1-5	CASSEGPRGNQPQHF	TGTGCCAGCAGTGAAGGTCCCAGGGGCAATCAGCCCCAGCATTTT
TRBD2	TRBV11-3	.	TRBJ2-1	CAMGGGDDNEQFF	TGTGCCATGGGCGGGGGGGACGACAATGAGCAGTTCTTC
.	TRBV5-1	.	TRBJ1-2	CASSELSYGYTF	TGCGCCAGCAGTGAACTGTCCTATGGCTACACCTTC
TRBD1	TRBV5-1	.	TRBJ2-7	CASSSQGDAYEQYF	TGCGCCAGCAGCTCACAGGGGGACGCCTACGAGCAGTACTTC
.	TRBV6-5	.	TRBJ2-2	CASSYPPPGAGELFF	TGTGCCAGCAGTTACCCCCCCCCGGGGGCCGGGGAGCTGTTTTTT
.	TRBV10-1	.	TRBJ2-3	CASSESKRVADTQYF	TGCGCCAGCAGTGAGTCGAAGAGGGTTGCGGATACGCAGTATTTT
TRBD2	TRBV2	.	TRBJ2-1	CASRATSGVSNEQFF	TGTGCCAGCAGGGCGACTAGCGGGGTGTCCAATGAGCAGTTCTTC
.	TRBV6-5	.	TRBJ2-1	CASSDNRGNEQFF	TGTGCCAGCAGTGACAATAGGGGAAATGAGCAGTTCTTC
.	TRBV6-1	.	TRBJ1-3	CASSEAGRGSGNTIYF	TGTGCCAGCAGTGAAGCTGGAAGGGGCTCTGGAAACACCATATATTTT
TRBD1	TRBV5-4	.	TRBJ1-1	CASSLDRQGFEAFF	TGTGCCAGCAGCCTTGATAGACAGGGATTTGAAGCTTTCTTT
.	TRBV5-1	.	TRBJ2-7	CASGMGLSYEQYF	TGCGCCAGCGGTATGGGCCTCTCCTACGAGCAGTACTTC
TRBD2	TRBV5-1	once	TRBJ2-3	CASSSRTSGGDYTQYF	TGCGCCAGCAGCTCGCGGACTAGCGGGGGGGATTATACGCAGTATTTT
TRBD2	TRBV5-1	.	TRBJ2-2	CASSFFVLAGEVGELFF	TGCGCCAGCAGCTTTTTTGTTCTAGCGGGAGAGGTCGGGGAGCTGTTTTTT
.	TRBV29-1	.	TRBJ1-1	CSVSNTNTEAFF	TGCAGCGTTTCGAACACCAACACTGAAGCTTTCTTT
.	TRBV6-6	.	TRBJ2-4	CASSYQALKERDIQYF	TGTGCCAGCAGTTATCAGGCCCTTAAGGAGAGGGACATTCAGTACTTC
.	TRBV27	.	TRBJ2-6	CASGEAGANVLTF	TGTGCCAGCGGGGAGGCTGGGGCCAACGTCCTGACTTTC
.	TRBV6-5	few	TRBJ2-7	CASRAPEGASYEQYF	TGTGCCAGCAGAGCCCCGGAGGGGGCTTCCTACGAGCAGTACTTC
.	TRBV19	few	TRBJ2-1	CASNRGFSNNEQFF	TGTGCCAGTAACCGGGGGTTCTCTAACAATGAGCAGTTCTTC
.	TRBV11-3	.	TRBJ1-1	CASSSQMNTEAFF	TGTGCCAGCAGCTCCCAGATGAACACTGAAGCTTTCTTT
TRBD1	TRBV6-1	.	TRBJ1-5	CASRAGTANQPQHF	TGTGCCAGCAGGGCCGGGACAGCTAATCAGCCCCAGCATTTT
.	TRBV9	.	TRBJ2-3	CASSGSGISTDTQYF	TGTGCCAGCAGCGGTTCGGGGATTAGCACAGATACGCAGTATTTT
.	TRBV4-1	.	TRBJ1-2	CASSRPGGSGDGYTF	TGCGCCAGCAGCCGTCCCGGGGGGTCAGGGGATGGCTACACCTTC
TRBD1	TRBV5-1	.	TRBJ2-7	CASSLEPAGTVTYEQYF	TGCGCCAGCAGCTTGGAGCCTGCCGGGACAGTTACCTACGAGCAGTACTTC
.	TRBV2	.	TRBJ2-7	CASSGLVFYEQYF	TGTGCCAGCAGCGGACTGGTATTCTACGAGCAGTACTTC
TRBD2	TRBV2	.	TRBJ2-3	CASRTRGTDTQYF	TGTGCCAGCCGGACTAGGGGCACAGATACGCAGTATTTT
TRBD1	TRBV5-4	.	TRBJ1-1	CASSAQGTVATEAFF	TGTGCCAGCAGCGCACAGGGGACGGTGGCCACTGAAGCTTTCTTT
.	TRBV7-6	.	TRBJ2-7	CASSSTEAYEQYF	TGTGCCAGCAGCTCAACAGAAGCCTACGAGCAGTACTTC
TRBD1	TRBV6-4	once	TRBJ1-1	CASSSSGTGDAEAFF	TGTGCCAGCAGTTCCTCCGGGACAGGGGACGCTGAAGCTTTCTTT
TRBD1	TRBV2	.	TRBJ1-1	CASSKTGGDTEAFF	TGTGCCAGCAGTAAAACAGGGGGGGACACTGAAGCTTTCTTT
TRBD1	TRBV10-3	.	TRBJ1-2	CAISGDRDGYTF	TGTGCCATCAGCGGGGACAGGGATGGCTACACCTTC
TRBD2	TRBV5-1	.	TRBJ2-7	CASSLAPAGGMDEQYF	TGCGCCAGCAGCTTGGCACCAGCGGGAGGAATGGACGAGCAGTACTTC
.	TRBV21-1	.	TRBJ2-7	CASSKRGGIPYEQYF	TGTGCCAGCAGCAAACGCGGGGGGATTCCCTACGAGCAGTACTTC
.	TRBV7-9	.	TRBJ2-1	CASSFPGHLNEQFF	TGTGCCAGCAGCTTCCCGGGACACCTAAATGAGCAGTTCTTC
.	TRBV5-1	.	TRBJ2-1	CASSLGPRDEQFF	TGCGCCAGCAGCTTGGGCCCCCGAGATGAGCAGTTCTTC
TRBD1	TRBV6-5	few	TRBJ1-1	CASSTQGTEAFF	TGTGCCAGCAGTACACAGGGGACTGAAGCTTTCTTT
TRBD1	TRBV6-1	.	TRBJ2-7	CASSEAATGGYEQYF	TGTGCCAGCAGTGAAGCCGCGACAGGGGGCTACGAGCAGTACTTC
.	TRBV5-1	.	TRBJ1-4	CASSFRPRGLTNEKLFF	TGCGCCAGCAGCTTCCGCCCTAGGGGCCTAACTAATGAAAAACTGTTTTTT
.	TRBV6-6	.	TRBJ1-1	CASRPGTGLNTEAFF	TGTGCCAGCCGTCCGGGTACAGGACTGAACACTGAAGCTTTCTTT
TRBD1	TRBV5-5	.	TRBJ2-7	CASSYAPLDRVSYEQYF	TGTGCCAGCAGCTACGCCCCATTGGACAGGGTCTCCTACGAGCAGTACTTC
.	TRBV18	.	TRBJ1-4	CASSPRGEPTNEKLFF	TGTGCCAGCTCACCACGTGGAGAGCCAACTAATGAAAAACTGTTTTTT
TRBD1	TRBV5-1	.	TRBJ2-7	CASSSPPGQGTYEQYF	TGCGCCAGCAGCTCGCCACCGGGACAGGGCACCTACGAGCAGTACTTC
.	TRBV7-8	.	TRBJ1-1	CASSYAGVSEAFF	TGTGCCAGCAGCTACGCGGGGGTCTCTGAAGCTTTCTTT
TRBD2	TRBV5-6	.	TRBJ2-2	CASSWGGKPSGELFF	TGTGCCAGCAGCTGGGGGGGAAAGCCCTCCGGGGAGCTGTTTTTT
.	TRBV29-1	.	TRBJ2-1	CSVVEGSEGQFF	TGCAGCGTTGTAGAAGGCAGCGAGGGGCAGTTCTTC
.	TRBV5-1	.	TRBJ2-7	CASSLEGVDEQYF	TGCGCCAGCAGCTTGGAGGGGGTGGACGAGCAGTACTTC
TRBD1	TRBV7-2	once	TRBJ2-7	CASSSQGAGEQYF	TGTGCCAGCAGCTCACAGGGGGCGGGGGAGCAGTACTTC
TRBD2	TRBV7-9	few	TRBJ2-4	CASSSLAGDTIAKNIQYF	TGTGCCAGCAGTTCACTAGCGGGAGATACCATAGCCAAAAACATTCAGTACTTC
TRBD1	TRBV5-1	once	TRBJ1-1	CASSFRGRNTEAFF	TGCGCCAGCAGCTTCAGGGGGCGCAACACTGAAGCTTTCTTT
TRBD2	TRBV13	.	TRBJ2-7	CASSSGLALGSEQYF	TGTGCCAGCAGCTCCGGACTAGCGCTTGGGTCCGAGCAGTACTTC
TRBD1	TRBV28	.	TRBJ1-4	CASSLQNRGTEKLFF	TGTGCCAGCAGTTTACAAAACAGGGGAACTGAAAAACTGTTTTTT
.	TRBV2	.	TRBJ2-5	CASWSVSETQYF	TGTGCCAGCTGGTCGGTTAGCGAGACCCAGTACTTC